This T cell receptor beta chain appears in the sequencing data of a study of blood T cell repertoires in COVID-19. Study processing details: Researchers report that nucleated cell counts were estimated from reference gene primer amplification. Sequencing used immunoSEQ multiplex PCR; TCRdb keeps in-frame clones, though not all of them. The DNA was the basis for D and trimming; V, J and clone size are from that table. The profile shows tens of thousands of clones, 80% to 90% of them singletons. Trimming left V 1 base short and J 9 bases short, with 10 bases between. This CDR3 spans 13 amino acids. Per the germline V gene, CDR1 is MGHRA and CDR2 is YSYEKL.

The sequenced material came from peripheral blood. The chain carries TRBV4-1 and TRBJ2-1, with a possible D match to TRBD1 (5 bases). This receptor was taken from a human donor in a cohort sampled during active COVID-19. The CDR3 loop is CASSQGQGSEQFF. CDR3 DNA sequence: TGCGCCAGCAGCCAAGGGCAGGGTAGTGAGCAGTTCTTC.